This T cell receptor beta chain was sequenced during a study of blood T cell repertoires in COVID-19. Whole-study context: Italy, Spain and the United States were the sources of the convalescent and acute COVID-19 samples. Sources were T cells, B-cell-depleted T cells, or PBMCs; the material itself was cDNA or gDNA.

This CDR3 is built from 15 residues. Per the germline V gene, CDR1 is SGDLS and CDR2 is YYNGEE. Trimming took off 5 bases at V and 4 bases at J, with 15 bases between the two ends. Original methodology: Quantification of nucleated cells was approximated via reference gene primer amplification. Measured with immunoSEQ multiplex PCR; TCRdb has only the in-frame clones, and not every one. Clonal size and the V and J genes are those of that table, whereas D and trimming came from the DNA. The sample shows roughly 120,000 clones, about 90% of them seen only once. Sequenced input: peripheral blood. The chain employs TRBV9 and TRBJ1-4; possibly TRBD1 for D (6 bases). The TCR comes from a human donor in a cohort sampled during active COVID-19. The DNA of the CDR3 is TGTGCCAGCAGTCTCGGGGCACAGGGTAATGAAAAACTGTTTTTT. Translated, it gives CASSLGAQGNEKLFF.